Described below is a single T cell receptor (beta chain) sequence and its context. CDR1 is SGHVS, CDR2 FNYEAQ, per germline. This CDR3 has 15 residues. Trimming pared 1 base from V and 5 bases from J, leaving 11 bases between. The source of the sample is a study of shared clonotypes between healthy human individuals. Using immunoSEQ multiplex PCR, the repertoire was profiled, and TCRdb retains in-frame clones only, with some absent. This repertoire shows under 2,500,000 clones, approximately 96% found once; its top ten account for roughly 0.13%. The chain couples TRBV7-6 to TRBJ1-4; the D gene is possibly TRBD1 (6 bases). The source of this sequence is a man aged 18 to 29 in good health. Input material: naive CD4+ T cells sorted from blood. Subset here: CD45RA+ positively selected. In DNA, the CDR3 is TGTGCCAGCAGCTTAGTAGCAGGGGTGAATGAAAAACTGTTTTTT. It specifies CASSLVAGVNEKLFF.